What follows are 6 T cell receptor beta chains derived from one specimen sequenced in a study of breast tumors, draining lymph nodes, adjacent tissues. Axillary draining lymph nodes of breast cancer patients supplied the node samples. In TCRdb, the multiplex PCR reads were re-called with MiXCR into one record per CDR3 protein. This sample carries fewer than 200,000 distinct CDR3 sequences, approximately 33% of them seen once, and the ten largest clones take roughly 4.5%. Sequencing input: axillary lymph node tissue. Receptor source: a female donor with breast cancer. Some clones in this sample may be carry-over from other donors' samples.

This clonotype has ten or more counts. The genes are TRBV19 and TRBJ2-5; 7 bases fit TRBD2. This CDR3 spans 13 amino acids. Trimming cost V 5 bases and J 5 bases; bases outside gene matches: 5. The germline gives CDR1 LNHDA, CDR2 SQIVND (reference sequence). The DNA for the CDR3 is TGTGCCAGTAGTGTACTAGCGCGCGAGACCCAGTACTTC. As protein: CASSVLARETQYF.

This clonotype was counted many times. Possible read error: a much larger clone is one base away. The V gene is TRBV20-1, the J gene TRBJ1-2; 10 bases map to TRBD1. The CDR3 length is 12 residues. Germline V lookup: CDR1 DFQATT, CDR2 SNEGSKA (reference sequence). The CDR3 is CSAEGQGHGSTF. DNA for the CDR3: TGCAGTGCTGAGGGACAGGGGCATGGCTCCACCTTC.

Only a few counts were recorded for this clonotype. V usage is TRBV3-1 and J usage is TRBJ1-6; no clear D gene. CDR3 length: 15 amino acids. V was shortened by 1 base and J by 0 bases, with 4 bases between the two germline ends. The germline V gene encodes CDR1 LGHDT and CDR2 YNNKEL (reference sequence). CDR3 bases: TGTGCCAGCAGCCAAGGAGGCTCCTATAATTCACCCCTCCACTTT. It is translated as CASSQGGSYNSPLHF.

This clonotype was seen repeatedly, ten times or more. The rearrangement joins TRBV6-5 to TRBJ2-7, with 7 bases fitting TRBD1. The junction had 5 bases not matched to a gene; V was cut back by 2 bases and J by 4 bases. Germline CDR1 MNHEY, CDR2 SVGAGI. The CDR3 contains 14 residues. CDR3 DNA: TGTGCCAGCAGTTACCGGGACAGCACGTACGAGCAGTACTTC. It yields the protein CASSYRDSTYEQYF.

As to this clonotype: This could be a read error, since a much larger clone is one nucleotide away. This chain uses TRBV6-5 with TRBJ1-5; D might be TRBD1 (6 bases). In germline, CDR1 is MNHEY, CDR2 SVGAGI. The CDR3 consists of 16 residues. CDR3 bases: TGTACCAGCAGTCCCCATGGGGGCAGGGTCAATCAGCCCCAGCATTTT. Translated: CTSSPHGGRVNQPQHF.

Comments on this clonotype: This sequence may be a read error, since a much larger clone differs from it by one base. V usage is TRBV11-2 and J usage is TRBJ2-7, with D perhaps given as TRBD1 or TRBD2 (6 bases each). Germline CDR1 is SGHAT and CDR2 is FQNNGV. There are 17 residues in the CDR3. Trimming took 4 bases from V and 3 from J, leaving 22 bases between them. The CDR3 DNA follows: TGTGCCAGCAGCTCAAAAGAGGGGGGCAGGGGAGTCTACGAGCAGTACTTC. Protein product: CASSSKEGGRGVYEQYF.